The 18 T cell receptor beta chains reported below all come from one sample, sequenced in a study of blood T cell repertoires in COVID-19 (dated by TCRdb to about 2020). The library was obtained by the immunoSEQ multiplex PCR assay. TCRdb took over this immuneACCESS table, retaining in-frame rearrangements with V and J assigned. Such tables are incomplete; in checked studies, under half of the missing clones stem from an unresolved V gene, and the remainder is unexplained. The sample data list approximately 40,000 clones, and approximately 91% of these were observed just once. The ten top clones hold 6% to 7% of the sample. The sample consisted of peripheral blood. These receptors all stem from a human donor in a cohort sampled during active COVID-19.

The chain recombines TRBV13 with TRBJ1-2; no clear D gene. CDR1 and CDR2 from the germline V gene are PRHDT and FYEKMQ (reference sequence). The CDR3 covers 13 residues. Trimming took 0 bases from V and 2 from J, leaving 4 bases between them. CDR3 loop: CASSLGQNYGYTF. CDR3 nucleotide sequence: TGTGCCAGCAGCTTAGGACAGAACTATGGCTACACCTTC.

The V gene is TRBV18, the J gene TRBJ1-1; 9 bases agree with TRBD1. The CDR3 totals 13 residues. Germline V gene lookup returns CDR1 KGHSH and CDR2 LQKENI. Trimming took 5 bases from V and 7 from J; bases not matched to a gene: 5. For the CDR3, the DNA is TGTGCCAGCTCAACAGGGGGCGCGGGTGAAGCTTTCTTT. Protein: CASSTGGAGEAFF.

This chain's CDR3 is CASNVGGQETQYF. In nucleotides, the CDR3 is TGTGCCAGCAATGTGGGGGGGCAAGAGACCCAGTACTTC. The genes are TRBV28 and TRBJ2-5; 7 bases are shared with TRBD2. Germline lookup yields CDR1 MDHEN and CDR2 SYDVKM. The trim removed 7 bases at V and 2 bases at J, leaving 4 bases unmatched. This CDR3 is built from 13 residues.

The chain is built from TRBV4-1 and TRBJ1-5; D remains unclear. Germline V CDR1 and CDR2: MGHRA, YSYEKL. The ends were cut back, 0 bases at V and 3 bases at J, with 6 bases in the middle. CDR3 length: 14 amino acids. The CDR3 region is CASSQDPINQPQHF. The CDR3 DNA reads TGCGCCAGCAGCCAAGACCCAATCAATCAGCCCCAGCATTTT.

The genes are TRBV7-2 and TRBJ2-3; D is perhaps TRBD2 (7 bases). The germline CDR1 and CDR2 sequences are SGHTA and FQGNSA. Deletions cut 6 bases from V and 1 base from J, with 20 bases between. The CDR3 spans 17 residues. The CDR3 spells CASSWGGASKGTDTQYF. The CDR3 nucleotides are TGTGCCAGCAGTTGGGGGGGGGCATCTAAAGGCACAGATACGCAGTATTTT.

The chain carries TRBV11-2 and TRBJ2-7; 9 bases match TRBD1. This CDR3 is built from 15 residues. Germline lookup yields CDR1 SGHAT and CDR2 FQNNGV. V lost 5 bases and J lost 5; bases outside the gene matches: 10. This CDR3 is CASSAPGTGPNEQYF. Written as DNA, the CDR3 is TGTGCCAGCAGCGCCCCCGGGACAGGGCCAAACGAGCAGTACTTC. Full variable domain (missing parts from reference TRBV11-2 and TRBJ2-7): EAGVAQSPRYKIIEKRQSVAFWCNPISGHATLYWYQQILGQGPKLLIQFQNNGVVDDSQLPKDRFSAERLKGVDSTLKIQPAKLEDSAVYLCASSAPGTGPNEQYFGPGTRLTVT.

This sequence joins TRBV3-1 (or the pseudogene TRBV3-2) and TRBJ1-1, with 10 bases lining up with TRBD1. Germline CDR1 is LGHDT and CDR2 is YNNKEL (reference sequence). This CDR3 is 16 amino acids long. Trimming removed 2 bases from V and 3 bases from J; junction bases left unmatched: 6. This CDR3 is CASSQPRTGGDTEAFF. Here the CDR3 DNA reads TGTGCCAGCAGCCAACCTAGGACAGGGGGAGACACTGAAGCTTTCTTT.

The CDR3 nucleotides read TGCGCCAGCAGCCAAGCTAGCGGGGGACGCCAAGAGACCCAGTACTTC. Translating gives CASSQASGGRQETQYF. The chain joins TRBV4-1 to TRBJ2-5; 10 positions agree with TRBD2. The CDR3 spans 16 residues. Trimming cost V 1 base and J 1 base; bases outside gene matches: 3. From germline, CDR1 is MGHRA and CDR2 YSYEKL.

In its sample, this clone was seen a few times. This chain uses TRBV7-8 with TRBJ1-5, with D tentatively TRBD1 (5 bases). Per germline, CDR1 SGHVS and CDR2 FQNEAQ. CDR3 length: 17 residues. V was cut by 1 base and J by 4 bases, with 17 bases left in between. This chain's CDR3 is CASSLELFAGPNQPQHF. The CDR3 region has the DNA TGTGCCAGCAGCTTAGAGTTGTTCGCAGGGCCAAATCAGCCCCAGCATTTT.

This rearrangement joins TRBV2 to TRBJ2-7; the match to TRBD1 covers 9 bases. The germline V gene has CDR1 SNHLY and CDR2 FYNNEI. CDR3 size: 16 residues. Germline trimming cut 6 bases from V and 3 bases from J; bases unmatched to any gene: 12. The CDR3 DNA reads TGTGCCAGCAGCGGACCCTCTGGGGACAGGGACTACGAGCAGTACTTC. Protein product: CASSGPSGDRDYEQYF.

The J gene is TRBJ1-1, the V gene TRBV27; D ambiguous. This CDR3 comprises 14 residues. The ends were cut back, 0 bases at V and 1 base at J, with 6 bases in the middle. Germline V gene data show CDR1 as MNHEY and CDR2 as SMNVEV (reference sequence). CDR3 in amino acids: CASSLSRGNTEAFF. CDR3 in DNA: TGTGCCAGCAGTTTATCACGGGGGAACACTGAAGCTTTCTTT.

This sequence joins TRBV4-1 and TRBJ1-3; maybe TRBD1 (6 bases). Germline assignment: CDR1 MGHRA and CDR2 YSYEKL. Trimming cost V 4 bases and J 0 bases, with 13 bases left between them. The CDR3 extends over 16 amino acids. CDR3 amino acids: CASSPPNRASGNTIYF. The CDR3 region has the DNA TGCGCCAGCAGCCCACCAAACAGGGCCTCTGGAAACACCATATATTTT.

J is TRBJ2-2 and V is TRBV6-6; D may be TRBD1 (6 bases). Trimming shortened V by 6 bases and J by 5 bases, and 13 bases separated the two germline ends. Germline CDR1 MNHNY, CDR2 SVGAGI (reference sequence). This CDR3 comprises 14 residues. CDR3 in amino acids: CASRSSGATGELFF. CDR3 coding DNA: TGTGCCAGCAGATCTTCAGGGGCTACCGGGGAGCTGTTTTTT.

V and J are TRBV5-1 and TRBJ1-3; the match to TRBD1 covers 10 bases. Germline lookup yields CDR1 SGHRS and CDR2 YFSETQ. V shed 6 bases and J 4 bases; nucleotides not matched to a gene: 7. The CDR3 is 15 amino acids. CDR3 nucleotide sequence: TGCGCCAGCACCCCGACAGGGGGCCAAGGAAACACCATATATTTT. This gives the protein CASTPTGGQGNTIYF. The whole variable domain, remainder taken from reference TRBV5-1 and TRBJ1-3, is KAGVTQTPRYLIKTRGQQVTLSCSPISGHRSVSWYQQTPGQGLQFLFEYFSETQRNKGNFPGRFSGRQFSNSRSEMNVSTLELGDSALYLCASTPTGGQGNTIYFGEGSWLTVV.

This clone was counted a single time. The J gene is TRBJ1-4, the V gene TRBV21-1. TRBV21-1 is labeled a pseudogene. The CDR3 extends over 15 amino acids. The CDR3 spells CASSKVHSTNEKLFF. In nucleotides, the CDR3 is TGTGCCAGCAGCAAAGTGCACTCAACTAATGAAAAACTGTTTTTT.

The chain joins TRBV9 to TRBJ2-7, with 7 nucleotides matching TRBD1. V lost 4 bases and J lost 5; bases outside the gene matches: 9. Germline V gene lookup returns CDR1 SGDLS and CDR2 YYNGEE. The CDR3 runs to 14 residues. The CDR3 DNA follows: TGTGCCAGCAGCCTAAGACAGGGTGGGAACGAGCAGTACTTC. It encodes CASSLRQGGNEQYF.

The V call is TRBV27, the J call TRBJ2-5, with TRBD2 identical over 9 bases. The CDR3 has 17 amino acids. V trimming: 6 bases; J trimming: 0 bases; junction bases outside the gene matches: 11. The germline V gene has CDR1 MNHEY and CDR2 SMNVEV (reference sequence). The CDR3 DNA reads as TGTGCCAGCAGGTCAACCTCTAGCGGGGTCTACCAAGAGACCCAGTACTTC. Encoded protein: CASRSTSSGVYQETQYF.

As concerns this clone: This specimen includes other DNA sequences encoding the same CDR3. J is TRBJ1-3 and V is TRBV11-2; unclear D gene. V lost 0 bases and J 8 bases, leaving 8 bases between the germline ends. The CDR3 is 13 residues long. Germline CDR1 is SGHAT and CDR2 is FQNNGV. The CDR3 DNA sequence: TGTGCCAGCAGCTTAGATCGTTACTACACCATATATTTT. Translated: CASSLDRYYTIYF.